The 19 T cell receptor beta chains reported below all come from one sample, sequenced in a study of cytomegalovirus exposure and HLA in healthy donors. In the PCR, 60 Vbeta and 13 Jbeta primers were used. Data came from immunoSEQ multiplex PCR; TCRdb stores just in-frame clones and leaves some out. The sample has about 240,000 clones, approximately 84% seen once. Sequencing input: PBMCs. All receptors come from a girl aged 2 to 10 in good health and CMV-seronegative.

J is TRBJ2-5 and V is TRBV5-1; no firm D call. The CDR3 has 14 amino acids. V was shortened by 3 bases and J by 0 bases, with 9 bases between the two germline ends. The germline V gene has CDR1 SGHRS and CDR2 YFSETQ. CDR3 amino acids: CASSSGSYQETQYF. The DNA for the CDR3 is TGCGCCAGCAGCTCCGGGTCTTACCAAGAGACCCAGTACTTC.

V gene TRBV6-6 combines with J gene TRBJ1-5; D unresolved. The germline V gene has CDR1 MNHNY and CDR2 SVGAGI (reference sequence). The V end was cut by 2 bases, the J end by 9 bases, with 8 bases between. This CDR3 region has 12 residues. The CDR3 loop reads CASSYELWPQHF. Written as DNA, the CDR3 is TGTGCCAGCAGTTACGAGCTTTGGCCCCAGCATTTT.

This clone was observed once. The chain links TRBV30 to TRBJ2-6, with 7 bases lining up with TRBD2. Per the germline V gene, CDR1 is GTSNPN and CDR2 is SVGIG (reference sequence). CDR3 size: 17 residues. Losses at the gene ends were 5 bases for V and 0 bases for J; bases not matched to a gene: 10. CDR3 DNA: TGTGCCTGGGTGAGGGGAGGGTCACGCTCTGGGGCCAACGTCCTGACTTTC. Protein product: CAWVRGGSRSGANVLTF.

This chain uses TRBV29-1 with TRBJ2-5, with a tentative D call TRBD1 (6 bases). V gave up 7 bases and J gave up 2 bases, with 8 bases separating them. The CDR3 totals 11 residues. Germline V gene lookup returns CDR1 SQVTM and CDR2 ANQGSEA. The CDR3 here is CSERGQETQYF. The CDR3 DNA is TGCAGCGAGAGGGGGCAAGAGACCCAGTACTTC.

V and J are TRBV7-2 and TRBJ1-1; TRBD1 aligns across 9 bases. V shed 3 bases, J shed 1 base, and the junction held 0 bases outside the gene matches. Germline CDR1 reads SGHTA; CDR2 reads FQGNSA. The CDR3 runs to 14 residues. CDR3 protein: CASSLGQGNTEAFF. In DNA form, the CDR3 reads TGTGCCAGCAGCTTGGGACAGGGGAACACTGAAGCTTTCTTT.

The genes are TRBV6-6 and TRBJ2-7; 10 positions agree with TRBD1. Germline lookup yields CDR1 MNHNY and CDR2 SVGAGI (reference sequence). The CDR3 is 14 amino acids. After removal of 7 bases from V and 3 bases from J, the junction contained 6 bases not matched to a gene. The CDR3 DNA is TGTGCCAGCAAATCCGGGACAGGGGACTACGAGCAGTACTTC. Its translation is CASKSGTGDYEQYF.

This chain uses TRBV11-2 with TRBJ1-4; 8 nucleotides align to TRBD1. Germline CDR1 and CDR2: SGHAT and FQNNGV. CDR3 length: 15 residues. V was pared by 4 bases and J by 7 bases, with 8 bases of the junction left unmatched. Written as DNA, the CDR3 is TGTGCCAGCAGCTCACGGACAGGGAGAAGTGAAAAACTGTTTTTT. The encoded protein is CASSSRTGRSEKLFF.

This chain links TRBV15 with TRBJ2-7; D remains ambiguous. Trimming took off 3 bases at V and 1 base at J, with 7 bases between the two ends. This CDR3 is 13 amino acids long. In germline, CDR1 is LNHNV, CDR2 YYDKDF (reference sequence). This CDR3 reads CATSSRVSYEQYF. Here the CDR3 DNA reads TGTGCCACCAGCAGTCGGGTTTCCTACGAGCAGTACTTC.

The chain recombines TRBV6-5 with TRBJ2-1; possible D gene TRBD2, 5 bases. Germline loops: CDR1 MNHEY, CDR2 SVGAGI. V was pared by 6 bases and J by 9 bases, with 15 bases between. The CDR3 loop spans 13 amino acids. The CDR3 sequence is CASRALASGEQFF. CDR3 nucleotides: TGTGCCAGCAGAGCCCTAGCATCAGGTGAGCAGTTCTTC.

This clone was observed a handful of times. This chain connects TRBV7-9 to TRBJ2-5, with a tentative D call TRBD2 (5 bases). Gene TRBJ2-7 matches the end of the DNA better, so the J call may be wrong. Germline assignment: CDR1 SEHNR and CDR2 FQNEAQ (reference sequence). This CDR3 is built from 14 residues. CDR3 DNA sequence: TGTGCCAGCAGCTTAGGGACTCACTCCTACGAGCAGTACTTC. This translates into CASSLGTHSYEQYF.

DNA of the CDR3: TGTGCCAGCAGACCAGCCTCTAGGTGGACCCAGTACTTC. Its protein is CASRPASRWTQYF. This chain connects TRBV27 to TRBJ2-5; D gene ambiguous. This CDR3 is built from 13 residues. Germline V gives CDR1 MNHEY, CDR2 SMNVEV (reference sequence). Trimming left V 6 bases short and J 7 bases short, with 15 bases between.

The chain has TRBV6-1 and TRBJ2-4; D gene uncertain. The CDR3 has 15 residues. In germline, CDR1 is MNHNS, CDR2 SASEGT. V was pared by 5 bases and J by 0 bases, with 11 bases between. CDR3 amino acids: CASSTAILAKNIQYF. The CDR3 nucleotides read TGTGCCAGCAGTACCGCCATACTAGCCAAAAACATTCAGTACTTC.

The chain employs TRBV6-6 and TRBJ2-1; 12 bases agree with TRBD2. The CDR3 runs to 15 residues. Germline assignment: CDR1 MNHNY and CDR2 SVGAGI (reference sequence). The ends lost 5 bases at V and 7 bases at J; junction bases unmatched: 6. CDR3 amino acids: CASSVTSGGRNEQFF. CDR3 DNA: TGTGCCAGCAGTGTGACTAGCGGGGGTAGGAATGAGCAGTTCTTC.

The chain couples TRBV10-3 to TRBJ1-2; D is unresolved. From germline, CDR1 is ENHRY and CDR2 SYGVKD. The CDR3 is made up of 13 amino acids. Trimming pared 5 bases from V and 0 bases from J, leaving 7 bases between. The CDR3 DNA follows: TGTGCCATCAGTCGGACTCCTAACTATGGCTACACCTTC. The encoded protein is CAISRTPNYGYTF.

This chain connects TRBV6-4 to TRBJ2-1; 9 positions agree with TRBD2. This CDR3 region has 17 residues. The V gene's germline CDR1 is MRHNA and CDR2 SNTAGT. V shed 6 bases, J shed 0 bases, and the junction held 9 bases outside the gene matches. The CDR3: CASRGSGGTSSYNEQFF. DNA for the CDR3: TGTGCCAGCAGAGGTAGCGGGGGAACCAGCTCCTACAATGAGCAGTTCTTC.

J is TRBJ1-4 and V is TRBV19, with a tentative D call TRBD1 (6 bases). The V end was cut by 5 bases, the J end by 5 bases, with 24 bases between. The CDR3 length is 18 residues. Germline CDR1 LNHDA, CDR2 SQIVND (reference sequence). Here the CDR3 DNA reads TGTGCCAGTAGTCGGATGAATTGGGGGGGCTCCAGCAATGAAAAACTGTTTTTT. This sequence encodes CASSRMNWGGSSNEKLFF.

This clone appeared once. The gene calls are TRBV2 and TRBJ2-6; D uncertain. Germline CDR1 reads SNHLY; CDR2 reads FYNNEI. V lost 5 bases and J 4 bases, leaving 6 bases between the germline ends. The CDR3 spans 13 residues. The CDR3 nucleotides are TGTGCCAGCAGTTGGCAAGGGGCCAACGTCCTGACTTTC. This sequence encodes CASSWQGANVLTF.

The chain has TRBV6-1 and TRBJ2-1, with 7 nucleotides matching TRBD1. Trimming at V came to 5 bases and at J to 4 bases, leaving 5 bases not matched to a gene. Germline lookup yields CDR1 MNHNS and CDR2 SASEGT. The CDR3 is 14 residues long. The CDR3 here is CASSPDRAYNEQFF. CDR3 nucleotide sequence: TGTGCCAGCAGTCCCGACAGGGCATACAATGAGCAGTTCTTC.

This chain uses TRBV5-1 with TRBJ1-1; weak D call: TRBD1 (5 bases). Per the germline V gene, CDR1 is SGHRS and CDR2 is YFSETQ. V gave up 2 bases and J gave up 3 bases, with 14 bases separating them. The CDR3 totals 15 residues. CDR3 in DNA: TGCGCCAGCAGCTTTAGGGGAAAGTGGGACACTGAAGCTTTCTTT. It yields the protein CASSFRGKWDTEAFF.